These 14 T cell receptor beta chains were all obtained from the same sample, sequenced in a study of CD8 T cells in ankylosing spondylitis (dated by TCRdb to about 2017). Results and caveats for the whole study, not just this receptor: Blood from ankylosing spondylitis patients appeared to be characterized by a TCR beta motif composed of under 10 highly homologous amino acid variants.

These receptors have no identified antigens. Library creation used 5' RACE. TCRdb names Illumina HiSeq 2500 as the instrument used. TCRdb reprocessing: public reads trimmed at Q25 with fastp, clones called with MiXCR, in-frame beta chains kept. CDR3 protein sequences are deduplicated, and each keeps its most common genes and DNA. The sample includes 300,000 to 400,000 distinct CDR3 sequences, with 20% to 25% observed a single time. The ten biggest clones cover about a sixth of the sample. The specimen sequenced was blood, either unsorted or a sorted T cell fraction (not recorded which). Receptors originate from a male donor with ankylosing spondylitis.

The gene calls are TRBV3-1 and TRBJ1-1; D possibly corresponds to TRBD1 (5 bases). The CDR3 spans 14 residues. V lost 1 base and J lost 5, with 11 bases in between. The germline V gene has CDR1 LGHDT and CDR2 YNNKEL (reference sequence). The CDR3 DNA is TGTGCCAGCAGCCAAGTGCAGGGTACGACTGAAGCTTTCTTT. Amino acids: CASSQVQGTTEAFF.

This clonotype was seen many times. The chain employs TRBV10-3 and TRBJ2-3, with 7 bases fitting TRBD2. Germline V gene sequence: CDR1 ENHRY, CDR2 SYGVKD. This CDR3 has 16 residues. V shed 6 bases and J 5 bases; nucleotides not matched to a gene: 14. CDR3 DNA: TGTGCCATCAGCCGAAGGGCGGGAGAGGATGTAGATACGCAGTATTTT. This gives the protein CAISRRAGEDVDTQYF.

CDR3 sequence: CASSPRTSGSGYEQYF. CDR3 nucleotides: TGCGCCAGCAGCCCCCGGACTAGCGGGAGCGGCTACGAGCAGTACTTC. This sequence joins TRBV5-1 and TRBJ2-7, with 13 bases lining up with TRBD2. The germline gives CDR1 SGHRS, CDR2 YFSETQ. Trimming took 4 bases from V and 3 from J; bases not matched to a gene: 7. The CDR3 sequence is 16 residues long.

V usage is TRBV28 and J usage is TRBJ2-5; 10 bases agree with TRBD1. Germline V gene data show CDR1 as MDHEN and CDR2 as SYDVKM. The CDR3 is 16 amino acids. J lost 0 bases, V lost 5 bases, and 6 bases had no gene match. This CDR3 is CASSRRQGAYQETQYF. The CDR3 DNA follows: TGTGCCAGCAGTCGTAGACAGGGGGCCTACCAAGAGACCCAGTACTTC.

J is TRBJ2-1 and V is TRBV6-2 or TRBV6-3; D is undetermined. Germline V CDR1 and CDR2: MNHEY, SVGEGT. Trimming removed 7 bases at V and 5 bases at J, with 18 bases between. This CDR3 comprises 15 residues. The CDR3 DNA reads as TGTGCCAGCATAATCGACGAAGGGCTCGACAATGAGCAGTTCTTC. It codes for CASIIDEGLDNEQFF.

This clonotype was seen more than once but under ten times. This chain links TRBV6-6 with TRBJ1-3; D remains unclear. Trimming pared 6 bases from V and 4 bases from J, leaving 10 bases between. Per the germline V gene, CDR1 is MNHNY and CDR2 is SVGAGI (reference sequence). This CDR3 region has 13 residues. The DNA for the CDR3 is TGTGCCAGCAGCCCGACCGACGGAAACACCATATATTTT. Its translation: CASSPTDGNTIYF.

The chain joins TRBV5-1 to TRBJ1-3; no clear D gene. The germline V and J ends were trimmed by 2 bases and 1 base, with 13 bases remaining between them. Germline-derived CDR1 and CDR2 are SGHRS and YFSETQ. The CDR3 length is 16 residues. The CDR3 region is CASSLRAESSGNTIYF. DNA for the CDR3: TGCGCCAGCAGCTTACGGGCGGAGAGTTCTGGAAACACCATATATTTT.

This clonotype was counted a few times. The V and J genes are TRBV20-1 and TRBJ2-7, with no clear D. Germline loops: CDR1 DFQATT, CDR2 SNEGSKA (reference sequence). This CDR3 is built from 13 residues. V lost 1 base, J lost 5 bases, and 12 bases lay in between. The CDR3 loop is CSARALALDEQYF. The DNA of the CDR3 is TGCAGTGCTAGAGCACTCGCTTTAGACGAGCAGTACTTC.

The genes are TRBV4-1 and TRBJ1-1, with a possible D match to TRBD1 (5 bases). Between the trimmed V and J ends, which lost 3 bases and 0 bases, there was a span of 14 bases. From germline, CDR1 is MGHRA and CDR2 YSYEKL. The CDR3 spans 16 residues. The CDR3 here is CASSHQRGGVNTEAFF. In DNA form, the CDR3 reads TGCGCCAGCAGCCATCAGCGGGGAGGGGTGAACACTGAAGCTTTCTTT.

V and J are TRBV20-1 and TRBJ2-7; 8 bases fit TRBD2. The V gene's germline CDR1 is DFQATT and CDR2 SNEGSKA (reference sequence). CDR3 length: 15 residues. J gave up 8 bases and V 6 bases, and 18 bases lay outside the gene matches. The CDR3 sequence is CSAPIVGGAWTKQYF. The CDR3 DNA reads TGCAGTGCCCCCATTGTCGGGGGGGCTTGGACCAAGCAGTACTTC.

The rearrangement uses TRBV20-1 and TRBJ2-7, with 11 nucleotides matching TRBD2. In germline, CDR1 is DFQATT, CDR2 SNEGSKA (reference sequence). Trimming cost V 3 bases and J 3 bases; bases outside gene matches: 13. There are 17 residues in the CDR3. The CDR3 reads CSASPPIAGGPSYEQYF. CDR3 DNA sequence: TGCAGTGCTAGCCCCCCCATAGCGGGAGGGCCTAGCTACGAGCAGTACTTC.

The chain is built from TRBV29-1 and TRBJ2-1, with TRBD2 identical over 11 bases. The CDR3 loop spans 14 amino acids. V dropped 8 bases and J dropped 7; count of bases not matched to a gene: 10. The germline CDR1 and CDR2 sequences are SQVTM and ANQGSEA. CDR3 loop: CSFYPGLAVNEQFF. CDR3 in DNA: TGCAGCTTTTACCCGGGACTAGCGGTAAATGAGCAGTTCTTC.

The chain recombines TRBV7-2 with TRBJ2-3; D is perhaps TRBD2 (6 bases). Per the germline V gene, CDR1 is SGHTA and CDR2 is FQGNSA. Deletions cut 8 bases from V and 2 bases from J, with 14 bases between. CDR3 length: 14 amino acids. The CDR3 spells CASQEGRTTDTQYF. The DNA of the CDR3 is TGTGCCAGCCAGGAGGGGCGGACCACAGATACGCAGTATTTT.

This clonotype was counted between two and nine times. At one of its ends the junction is not consistent with the germline gene, which may arise from a read error. V gene TRBV29-1 combines with J gene TRBJ2-5, with D maybe TRBD2 (7 bases). The length of the CDR3 is 12 residues. In germline, CDR1 is SQVTM, CDR2 ANQGSEA. CDR3 sequence: CSVEGGEETQYF. CDR3 coding DNA: TGCAGCGTGGAAGGGGGGGAAGAGACCCAGTACTTC. Complete variable domain (other parts from reference TRBV29-1 and TRBJ2-5): SAVISQKPSRDICQRGTSLTIQCQVDSQVTMMFWYRQQPGQSLTLIATANQGSEATYESGFVIDKFPISRPNLTFSTLTVSNMSPEDSSIYLCSVEGGEETQYFGPGTRLLVL.